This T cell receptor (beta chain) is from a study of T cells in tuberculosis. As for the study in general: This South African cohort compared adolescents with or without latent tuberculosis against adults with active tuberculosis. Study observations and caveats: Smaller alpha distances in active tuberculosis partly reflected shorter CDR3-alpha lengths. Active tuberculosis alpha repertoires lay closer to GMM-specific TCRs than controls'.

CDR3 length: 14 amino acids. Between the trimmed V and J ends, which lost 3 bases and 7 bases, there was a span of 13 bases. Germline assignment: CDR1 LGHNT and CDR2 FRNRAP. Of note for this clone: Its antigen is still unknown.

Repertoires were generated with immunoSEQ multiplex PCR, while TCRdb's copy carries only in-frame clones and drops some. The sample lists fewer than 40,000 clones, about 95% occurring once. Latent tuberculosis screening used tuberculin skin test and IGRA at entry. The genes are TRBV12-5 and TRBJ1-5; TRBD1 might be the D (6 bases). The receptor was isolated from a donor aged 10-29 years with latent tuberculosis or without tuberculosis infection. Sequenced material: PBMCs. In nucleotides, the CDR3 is TGTGCTAGTGGTTTAATGGGGGCTGAACAGCCCCAGCATTTT. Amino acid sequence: CASGLMGAEQPQHF. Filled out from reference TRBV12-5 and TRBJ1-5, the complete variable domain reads DARVTQTPRHKVTEMGQEVTMRCQPILGHNTVFWYRQTMMQGLELLAYFRNRAPLDDSGMPKDRFSAEMPDATLATLKIQPSEPRDSAVYFCASGLMGAEQPQHFGDGTRLSIL.